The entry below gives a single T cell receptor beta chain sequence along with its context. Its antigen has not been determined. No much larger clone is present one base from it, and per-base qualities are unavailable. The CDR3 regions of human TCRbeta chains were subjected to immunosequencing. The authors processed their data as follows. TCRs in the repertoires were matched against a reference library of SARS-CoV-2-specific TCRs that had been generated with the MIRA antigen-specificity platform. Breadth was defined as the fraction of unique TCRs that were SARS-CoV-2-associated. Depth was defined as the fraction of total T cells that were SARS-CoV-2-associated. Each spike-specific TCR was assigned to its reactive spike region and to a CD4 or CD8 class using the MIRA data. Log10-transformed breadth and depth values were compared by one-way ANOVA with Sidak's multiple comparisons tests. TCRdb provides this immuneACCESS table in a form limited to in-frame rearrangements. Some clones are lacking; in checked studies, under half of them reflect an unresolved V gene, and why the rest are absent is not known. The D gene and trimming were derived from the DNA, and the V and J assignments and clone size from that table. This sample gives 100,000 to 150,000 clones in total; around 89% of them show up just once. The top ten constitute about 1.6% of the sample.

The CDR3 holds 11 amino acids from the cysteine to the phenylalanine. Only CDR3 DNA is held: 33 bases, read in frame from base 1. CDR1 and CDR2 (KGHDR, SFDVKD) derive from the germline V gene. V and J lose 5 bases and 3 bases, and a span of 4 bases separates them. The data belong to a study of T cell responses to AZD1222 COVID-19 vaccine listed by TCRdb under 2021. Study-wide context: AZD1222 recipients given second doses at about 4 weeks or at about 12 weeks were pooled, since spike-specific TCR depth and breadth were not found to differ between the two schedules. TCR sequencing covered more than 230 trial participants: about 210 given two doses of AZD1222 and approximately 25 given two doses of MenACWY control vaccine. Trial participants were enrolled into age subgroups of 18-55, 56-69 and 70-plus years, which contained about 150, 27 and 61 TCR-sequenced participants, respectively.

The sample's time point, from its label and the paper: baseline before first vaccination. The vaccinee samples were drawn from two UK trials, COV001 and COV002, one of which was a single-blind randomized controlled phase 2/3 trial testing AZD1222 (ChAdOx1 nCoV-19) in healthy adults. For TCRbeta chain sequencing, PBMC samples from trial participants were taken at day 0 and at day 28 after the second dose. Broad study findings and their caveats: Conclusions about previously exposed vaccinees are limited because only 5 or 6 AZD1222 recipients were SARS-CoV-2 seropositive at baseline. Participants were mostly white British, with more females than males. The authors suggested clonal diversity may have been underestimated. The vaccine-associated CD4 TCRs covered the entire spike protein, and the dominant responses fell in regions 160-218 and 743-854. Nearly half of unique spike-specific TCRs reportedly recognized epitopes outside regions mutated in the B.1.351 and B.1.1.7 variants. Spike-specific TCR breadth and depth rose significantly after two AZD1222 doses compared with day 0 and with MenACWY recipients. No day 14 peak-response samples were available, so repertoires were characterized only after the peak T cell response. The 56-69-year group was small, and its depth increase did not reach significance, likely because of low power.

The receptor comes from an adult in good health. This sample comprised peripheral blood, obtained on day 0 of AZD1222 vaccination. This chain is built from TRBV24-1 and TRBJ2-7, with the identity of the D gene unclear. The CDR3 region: CATSAHYEQYF. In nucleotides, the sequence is TGTGCCACCAGTGCCCACTACGAGCAGTACTTC.